This T cell receptor beta chain was sequenced in a study of blood T cell repertoires in COVID-19. V was shortened by 7 bases and J by 7 bases, with 20 bases between the two germline ends. This CDR3 comprises 14 residues. CDR1 and CDR2 (germline): MNHEY, SVGAGI. Sequencing used immunoSEQ multiplex PCR; TCRdb keeps in-frame clones, though not all of them. The sample records some 33,000 clones, about 88% being singletons. The receptor was derived from a human donor in a cohort sampled during active COVID-19. This chain links TRBV6-5 with TRBJ2-7; tentatively, D is TRBD1 (6 bases). Specimen: peripheral blood. This CDR3 is CASTGQTGFGEQYF. DNA for the CDR3: TGTGCCAGCACCGGACAGACCGGTTTTGGGGAGCAGTACTTC.